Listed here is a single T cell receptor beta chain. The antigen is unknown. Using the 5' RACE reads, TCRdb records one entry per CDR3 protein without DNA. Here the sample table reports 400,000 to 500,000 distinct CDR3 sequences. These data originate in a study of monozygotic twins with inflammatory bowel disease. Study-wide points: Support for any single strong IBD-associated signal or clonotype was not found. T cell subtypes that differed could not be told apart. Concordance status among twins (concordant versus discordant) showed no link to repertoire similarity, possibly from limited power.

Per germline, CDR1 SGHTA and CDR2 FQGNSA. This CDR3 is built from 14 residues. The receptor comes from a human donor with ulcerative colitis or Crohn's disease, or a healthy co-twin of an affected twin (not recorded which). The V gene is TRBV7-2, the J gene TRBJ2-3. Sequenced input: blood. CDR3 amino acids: CASSLVTGTDTQYF.